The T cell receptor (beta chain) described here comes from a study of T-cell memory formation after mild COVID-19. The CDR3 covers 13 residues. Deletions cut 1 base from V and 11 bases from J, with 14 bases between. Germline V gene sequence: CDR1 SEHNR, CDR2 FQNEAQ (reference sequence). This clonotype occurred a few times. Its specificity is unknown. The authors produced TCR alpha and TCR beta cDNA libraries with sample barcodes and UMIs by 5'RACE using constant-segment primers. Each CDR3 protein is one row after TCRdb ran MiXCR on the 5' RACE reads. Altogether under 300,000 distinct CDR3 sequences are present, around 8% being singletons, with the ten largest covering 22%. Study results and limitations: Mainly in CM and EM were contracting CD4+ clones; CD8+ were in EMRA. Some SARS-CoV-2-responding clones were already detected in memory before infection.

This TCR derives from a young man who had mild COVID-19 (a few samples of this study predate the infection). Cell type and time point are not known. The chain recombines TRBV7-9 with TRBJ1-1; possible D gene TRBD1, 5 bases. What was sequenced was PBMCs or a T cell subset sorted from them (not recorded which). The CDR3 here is CASSLGGTPVAFF. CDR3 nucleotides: TGTGCCAGCAGCTTAGGAGGGACCCCAGTGGCTTTCTTT.